These 10 T cell receptor beta chains originate from one sample sequenced in a study of blood T cell repertoires in COVID-19. Produced via immunoSEQ multiplex PCR; TCRdb's table is partial and in-frame only. The sample holds about 57,000 clones, around 82% seen once. The sample was peripheral blood. All receptors derive from an elderly woman with acute or convalescent COVID-19.

The rearrangement joins TRBV12-3 or TRBV12-4 to TRBJ1-5; tentatively, D is TRBD1 (5 bases). V gave up 6 bases and J gave up 8 bases, with 14 bases separating them. This CDR3 is built from 13 residues. The CDR3 protein is CASRKQDIEPQHF. The CDR3 DNA sequence: TGTGCCAGCAGGAAACAGGATATCGAGCCCCAGCATTTT.

The rearrangement joins TRBV5-4 to TRBJ1-2; D might be TRBD1 (6 bases). The CDR3 extends over 13 amino acids. Looked up from germline, CDR1 is SGHNT and CDR2 is YYREEE (reference sequence). Trimming stripped 3 bases from V and 8 bases from J, with 14 bases between. CDR3 residues: CASSSTGLGGYTF. The CDR3 DNA reads TGTGCCAGCAGCTCCACAGGGTTGGGCGGCTACACCTTC.

This rearrangement joins TRBV18 to TRBJ1-1; D unresolved. Deletions cut 6 bases from V and 7 bases from J, with 18 bases between. Per germline, CDR1 KGHSH and CDR2 LQKENI. This CDR3 has 14 residues. As DNA, the CDR3 is TGTGCCAGCTCGCGCCTGGGGAGGGAAGGTGAAGCTTTCTTT. It is translated as CASSRLGREGEAFF.

The chain employs TRBV7-9 and TRBJ2-3; D might be TRBD2 (7 bases). The V and J ends lost 5 bases and 5 bases respectively, with 17 bases between them. Germline V gene data show CDR1 as SEHNR and CDR2 as FQNEAQ (reference sequence). The CDR3 sequence is 15 residues long. The CDR3 region is CASSDRRGGGDTQYF. In nucleotides, the CDR3 is TGTGCCAGCAGCGACCGCAGGGGCGGGGGAGATACGCAGTATTTT.

V and J are TRBV28 and TRBJ2-5, with a possible D match to TRBD2 (5 bases). V shed 4 bases and J shed 2 bases, with 17 bases lying between them. The V gene's germline CDR1 is MDHEN and CDR2 SYDVKM. The CDR3 covers 16 residues. CDR3 loop: CASSSAGVRRQETQYF. The CDR3, as DNA: TGTGCCAGCAGTTCGGCCGGGGTCCGAAGGCAAGAGACCCAGTACTTC.

The rearrangement links TRBV28 to TRBJ1-3; 7 bases map to TRBD1. V lost 6 bases and J lost 0; bases outside the gene matches: 8. This CDR3 has 16 amino acids. Per the germline V gene, CDR1 is MDHEN and CDR2 is SYDVKM. The CDR3 sequence: CASRGRDSYSGNTIYF. The CDR3, as DNA: TGTGCCAGCAGGGGCCGGGACAGCTACTCTGGAAACACCATATATTTT.

The V and J genes are TRBV28 and TRBJ1-2; D is unresolved. From germline, CDR1 is MDHEN and CDR2 SYDVKM. Trimming removed 6 bases at V and 2 bases at J, with 10 bases between. CDR3 length: 13 amino acids. The CDR3 coding sequence is TGTGCCAGCAGCCAGCCGGGAAACTATGGCTACACCTTC. Protein: CASSQPGNYGYTF.

V usage is TRBV24-1 and J usage is TRBJ2-2; D might be TRBD1 (6 bases). CDR3 length: 17 amino acids. Trimming took 4 bases from V and 3 from J, leaving 17 bases between them. Germline CDR1 KGHDR, CDR2 SFDVKD. CDR3 bases: TGTGCCACCAGTGAACCAGACAGGAGGTGGGACACCGGGGAGCTGTTTTTT. Its protein product is CATSEPDRRWDTGELFF.

The rearrangement joins TRBV6-6 to TRBJ1-6; 8 bases are a match to TRBD1. J was trimmed by 4 bases and V by 5 bases; bases with no gene match: 7. CDR1 is MNHNY, CDR2 SVGAGI, per germline (reference sequence). The CDR3 sequence is 16 residues long. CDR3 loop: CASSGGQGAYNSPLHF. Here the CDR3 DNA reads TGTGCCAGCAGTGGGGGTCAGGGGGCGTATAATTCACCCCTCCACTTT.

V usage is TRBV28 and J usage is TRBJ2-4, with D possibly TRBD2 on 5 matching bases. Germline CDR1 and CDR2: MDHEN and SYDVKM. This CDR3 has 16 amino acids. The germline V and J ends were trimmed by 6 bases and 0 bases, with 15 bases remaining between them. CDR3 amino acids: CASSPRTGGAKNIQYF. The CDR3 DNA follows: TGTGCCAGCAGCCCAAGGACTGGCGGAGCCAAAAACATTCAGTACTTC.